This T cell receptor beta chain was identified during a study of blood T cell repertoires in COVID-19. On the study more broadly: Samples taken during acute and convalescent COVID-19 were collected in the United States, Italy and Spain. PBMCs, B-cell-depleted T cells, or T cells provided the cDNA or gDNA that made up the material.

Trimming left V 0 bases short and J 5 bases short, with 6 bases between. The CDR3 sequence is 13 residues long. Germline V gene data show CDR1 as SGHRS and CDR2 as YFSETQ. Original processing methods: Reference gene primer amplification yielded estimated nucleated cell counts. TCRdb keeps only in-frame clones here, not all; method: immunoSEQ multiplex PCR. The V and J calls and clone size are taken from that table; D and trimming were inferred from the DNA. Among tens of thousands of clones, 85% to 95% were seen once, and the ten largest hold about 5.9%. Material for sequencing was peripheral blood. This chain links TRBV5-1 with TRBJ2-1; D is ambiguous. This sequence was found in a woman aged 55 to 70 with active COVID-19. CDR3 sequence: CASSLAVNNEQFF. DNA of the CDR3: TGCGCCAGCAGCTTGGCAGTAAACAATGAGCAGTTCTTC.